The 13 T cell receptor beta chains listed next were all sequenced from one sample in a study of T-cell reconstitution after alpha-beta-depleted transplantation in children. A TCRbeta library incorporating unique molecular identifiers was prepared. MiXCR, run by TCRdb on the PCR reads, gives a single entry per CDR3 protein. This sample has about 500,000 distinct CDR3 sequences, with 32% found just once. The source was PBMCs from the stem cell graft donor, collected from the stem cell graft. Every receptor here comes from a human donor who donated a stem cell graft to a child with aplastic anemia.

This clonotype was observed once. This chain links TRBV7-2 with TRBJ2-7; D unresolved. The CDR3 consists of 11 residues. Deletions cut 6 bases from V and 6 bases from J, with 9 bases between. CDR1 is SGHTA and CDR2 is FQGNSA in the germline V gene. The CDR3 region is CASRTLTEQYF. The CDR3 bases are TGTGCCAGCAGAACACTAACCGAGCAGTACTTC.

This clonotype was recorded many times. The gene calls are TRBV20-1 and TRBJ2-5, with D perhaps TRBD2 (6 bases). The length of the CDR3 is 14 residues. Deletions cut 5 bases from V and 3 bases from J, with 16 bases between. CDR1 DFQATT and CDR2 SNEGSKA come from the germline V gene (reference sequence). The CDR3 DNA follows: TGCAGTGCTGGTCTGGCGGGATATGAAGAGACCCAGTACTTC. This translates into CSAGLAGYEETQYF.

J is TRBJ2-6 and V is TRBV5-1; TRBD1 agrees at 7 bases. Germline lookup yields CDR1 SGHRS and CDR2 YFSETQ. The V gene end was trimmed by 5 bases and the J gene end by 7 bases; junction bases not matched to a gene: 6. The CDR3 spans 14 residues. The CDR3 region has the DNA TGCGCCAGCAGTAATACAGGGGAAGCCAACGTCCTGACTTTC. It translates to CASSNTGEANVLTF.

This clonotype was seen ten or more times. The chain uses TRBV12-3 or TRBV12-4 and TRBJ1-1; D gene ambiguous. The V end lost 1 base, the J end lost 1 base, and 4 bases lay between the germline ends. The CDR3 is 13 amino acids. In nucleotides, the CDR3 is TGTGCCAGCAGTTTAGTGGGGAACACTGAAGCTTTCTTT. This gives the protein CASSLVGNTEAFF.

The table lists this clonotype with a few counts. The chain uses TRBV29-1 and TRBJ2-7; 7 bases line up with TRBD2. The CDR3 runs to 14 residues. CDR1 and CDR2 from the germline V gene are SQVTM and ANQGSEA. The V and J ends lost 7 bases and 3 bases, in that order; junction bases with no gene match: 12. CDR3 amino acids: CSASPAGRNYEQYF. CDR3 in DNA: TGCAGCGCTAGCCCAGCGGGACGGAACTACGAGCAGTACTTC.

A few counts support this clonotype. The chain links TRBV30 to TRBJ2-1; 9 bases map to TRBD1. Per the germline V gene, CDR1 is GTSNPN and CDR2 is SVGIG (reference sequence). Unmatched junction bases numbered 11, after V lost 5 bases and J lost 0 bases. The CDR3 runs 17 residues. CDR3 sequence reads: CAWLQGALTLSYNEQFF. The CDR3 nucleotides read TGTGCCTGGCTACAGGGGGCCCTCACCCTCTCCTACAATGAGCAGTTCTTC.

This clonotype was recorded a few times. This sequence joins TRBV28 and TRBJ2-7; 8 bases line up with TRBD1. The V and J ends lost 6 bases and 5 bases, in that order; junction bases with no gene match: 9. Germline CDR1 MDHEN, CDR2 SYDVKM. The CDR3 has 14 residues. The CDR3 loop reads CASRLGQGLNEQYF. DNA for the CDR3: TGTGCCAGCAGGCTAGGACAGGGTTTGAACGAGCAGTACTTC.

In this sample, this clonotype turned up a few times. The chain uses TRBV30 and TRBJ2-5; 7 nucleotides match TRBD1. From germline, CDR1 is GTSNPN and CDR2 SVGIG (reference sequence). The trim removed 3 bases at V and 4 bases at J, leaving 2 bases unmatched. The CDR3 sequence is 12 residues long. The CDR3 sequence: CAWSTGVETQYF. Here the CDR3 DNA reads TGTGCCTGGAGCACAGGGGTAGAGACCCAGTACTTC.

The genes are TRBV20-1 and TRBJ1-5; D unclear. Germline V CDR1 and CDR2: DFQATT, SNEGSKA (reference sequence). V dropped 4 bases and J dropped 0 bases, with 7 bases sitting between them. This CDR3 is 13 amino acids long. The CDR3 nucleotides read TGCAGTGCTACAATAGATAGCAATCAGCCCCAGCATTTT. This encodes CSATIDSNQPQHF.

J is TRBJ2-7 and V is TRBV20-1, with 7 positions matching TRBD1. The V and J ends lost 2 bases and 5 bases, in that order; junction bases with no gene match: 12. CDR1 and CDR2 (germline): DFQATT, SNEGSKA (reference sequence). The CDR3 covers 15 residues. The DNA for the CDR3 is TGCAGTGCTAGAAATCGAGACAGGGTAGTACACGAGCAGTACTTC. Encoded protein: CSARNRDRVVHEQYF.

The chain employs TRBV7-3 and TRBJ2-5; D perhaps matches TRBD2 (6 bases). The CDR3 sequence is 15 residues long. Per germline, CDR1 SGHTA and CDR2 FQGTGA. V lost 4 bases, J lost 5 bases, and 17 bases lay in between. DNA for the CDR3: TGTGCCAGCAGCTCCTCGGAGGGCGGGTCGGAGACCCAGTACTTC. Protein sequence: CASSSSEGGSETQYF. Full variable domain (rest looked up from reference TRBV7-3 and TRBJ2-5): GAGVSQTPSNKVTEKGKYVELRCDPISGHTALYWYRQSLGQGPEFLIYFQGTGAADDSGLPNDRFFAVRPEGSVSTLKIQRTERGDSAVYLCASSSSEGGSETQYFGPGTRLLVL.

There are a few counts of this clonotype. V usage is TRBV20-1 and J usage is TRBJ2-7; D uncertain. Trimming took 1 base from V and 6 from J, leaving 10 bases between them. Germline assignment: CDR1 DFQATT and CDR2 SNEGSKA (reference sequence). The CDR3 has 12 residues. Here the CDR3 reads CSARALVSEQYF. The CDR3 DNA reads as TGCAGTGCTAGAGCTTTGGTTTCCGAGCAGTACTTC.

CDR3 DNA: TGTGCCAGCAGCTTAAGAAGCCAAGTGAATGAAAAACTGTTTTTT. Its protein is CASSLRSQVNEKLFF. V and J are TRBV7-8 and TRBJ1-4; D call uncertain. Germline CDR1 SGHVS, CDR2 FQNEAQ. V lost 2 bases, J lost 5 bases, and 12 bases lay in between. The length of the CDR3 is 15 residues.